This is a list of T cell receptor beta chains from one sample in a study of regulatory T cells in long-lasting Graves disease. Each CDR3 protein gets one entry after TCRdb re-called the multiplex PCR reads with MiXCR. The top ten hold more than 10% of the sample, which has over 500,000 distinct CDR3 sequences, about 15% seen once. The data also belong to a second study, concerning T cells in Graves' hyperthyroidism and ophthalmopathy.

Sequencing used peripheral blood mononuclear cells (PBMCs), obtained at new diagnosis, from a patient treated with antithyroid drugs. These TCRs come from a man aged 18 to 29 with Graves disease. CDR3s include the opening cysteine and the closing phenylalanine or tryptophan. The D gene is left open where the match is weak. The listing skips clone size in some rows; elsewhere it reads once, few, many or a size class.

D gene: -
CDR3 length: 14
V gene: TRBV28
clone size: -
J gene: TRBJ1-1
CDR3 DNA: TGTGCCAGCAGGCCAACTCTCCGGGGGAAGGAAGCTTTCTTT
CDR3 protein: CASRPTLRGKEAFF

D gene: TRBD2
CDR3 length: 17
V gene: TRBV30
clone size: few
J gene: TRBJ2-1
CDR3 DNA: TGTGCCTGGAGTCTACGGACTAGCGGGATAACCTACAATGAGCAGTTCTTC
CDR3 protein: CAWSLRTSGITYNEQFF

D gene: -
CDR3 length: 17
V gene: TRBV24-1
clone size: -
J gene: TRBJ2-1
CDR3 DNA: TGTGCCACCAGTGCATCCAAAGGGGGCGGGAGGAGTAATGAGCAGTTCTTC
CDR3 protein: CATSASKGGGRSNEQFF

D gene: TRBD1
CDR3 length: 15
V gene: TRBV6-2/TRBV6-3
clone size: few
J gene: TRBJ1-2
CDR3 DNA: TGTGCCAGCAGTCAGATAGGGGGCGCCGGCTATGGCTACACCTTC
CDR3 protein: CASSQIGGAGYGYTF

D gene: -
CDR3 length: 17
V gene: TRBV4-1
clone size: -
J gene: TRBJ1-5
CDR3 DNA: TGCGCCAGCAGCCTAACTCGAGGCGCAGGGGGCAATCAGCCCCAGCATTTT
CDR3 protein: CASSLTRGAGGNQPQHF

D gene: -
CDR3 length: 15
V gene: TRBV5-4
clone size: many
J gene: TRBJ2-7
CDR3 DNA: TGTGCCAGCAGCTTGGTGGGGCACGTGAACGACGAGCAGTACTTC
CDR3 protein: CASSLVGHVNDEQYF

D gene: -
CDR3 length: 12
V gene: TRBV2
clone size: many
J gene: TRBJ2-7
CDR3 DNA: TGTGCCAGCAGTGGTCACCTCTACGAGCAGTACTTC
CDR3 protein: CASSGHLYEQYF

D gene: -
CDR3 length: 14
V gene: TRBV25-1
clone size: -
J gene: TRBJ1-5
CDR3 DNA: TGTGCCAGCAGAGAGGGATATAGCAATCAGCCCCAGCATTTT
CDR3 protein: CASREGYSNQPQHF

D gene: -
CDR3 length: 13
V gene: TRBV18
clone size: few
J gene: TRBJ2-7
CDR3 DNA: TGTGCCAGCTCTTGGGACACCAGCTACGAGCAGTACTTC
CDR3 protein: CASSWDTSYEQYF

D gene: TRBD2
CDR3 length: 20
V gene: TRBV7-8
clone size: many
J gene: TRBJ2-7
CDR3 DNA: TGTGCCAGCAGCGCTCACAGGATCACGGGACTAGCGGGAGGGAGCTACGAGCAGTACTTC
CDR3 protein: CASSAHRITGLAGGSYEQYF

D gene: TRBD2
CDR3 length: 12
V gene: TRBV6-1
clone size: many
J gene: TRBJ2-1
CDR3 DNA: TGTGCCATAAAAGCGGGGATCAATGAGCAGTTCTTC
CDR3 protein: CAIKAGINEQFF

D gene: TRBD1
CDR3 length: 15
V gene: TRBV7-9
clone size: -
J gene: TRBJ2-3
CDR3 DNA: TGTGCCAGCAGCGACGCTGGACAGGGCTTGGATACGCAGTATTTT
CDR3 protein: CASSDAGQGLDTQYF

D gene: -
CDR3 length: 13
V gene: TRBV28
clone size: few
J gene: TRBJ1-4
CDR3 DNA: TGTGCCAGCAGTTTAATCAGGGTGGAAAAACTGTTTTTT
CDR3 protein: CASSLIRVEKLFF

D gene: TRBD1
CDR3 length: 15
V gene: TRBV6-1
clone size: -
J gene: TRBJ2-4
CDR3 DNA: TGTGCCAGCAGTACGCGGACAGGGGCCGGGAACATTCAGTACTTC
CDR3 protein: CASSTRTGAGNIQYF

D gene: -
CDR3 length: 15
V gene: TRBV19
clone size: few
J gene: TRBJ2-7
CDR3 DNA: TGTGCCAGTAGTAGGCCCCCCCCAGGAACCTACGAGCAGTACTTC
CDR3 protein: CASSRPPPGTYEQYF

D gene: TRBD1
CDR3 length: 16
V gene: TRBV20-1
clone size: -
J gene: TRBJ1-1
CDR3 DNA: TGCAGTGCTAGAGATGGAGGCGGGACAGGGGTCGCTGAAGCTTTCTTT
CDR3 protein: CSARDGGGTGVAEAFF

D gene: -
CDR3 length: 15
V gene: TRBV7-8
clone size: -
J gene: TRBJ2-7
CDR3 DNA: TGTGCCAGCAGCTTAGGGTCCACTTATCCCTACGAGCAGTACTTC
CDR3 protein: CASSLGSTYPYEQYF

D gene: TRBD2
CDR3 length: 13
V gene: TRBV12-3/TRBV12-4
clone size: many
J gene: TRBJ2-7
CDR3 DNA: TGTGCCAGCAGCCTCGGGAGGCCCCGGGAGCAGTACTTC
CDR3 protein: CASSLGRPREQYF

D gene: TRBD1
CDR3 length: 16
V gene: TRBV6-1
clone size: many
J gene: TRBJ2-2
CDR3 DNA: TGTGCCAGCAGGGTCATACAGGGGTTGAACACCGGGGAGCTGTTTTTT
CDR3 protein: CASRVIQGLNTGELFF

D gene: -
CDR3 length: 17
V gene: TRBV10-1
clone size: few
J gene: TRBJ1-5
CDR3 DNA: TGCGCCAGCAGTGAGCACCGTGAGAGAGCGTTCAATCAGCCCCAGCATTTT
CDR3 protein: CASSEHRERAFNQPQHF

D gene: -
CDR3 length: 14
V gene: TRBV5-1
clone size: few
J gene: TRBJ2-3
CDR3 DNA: TGCGCCAGCAGCCTATCCGAGGTCACAGATACGCAGTATTTT
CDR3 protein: CASSLSEVTDTQYF

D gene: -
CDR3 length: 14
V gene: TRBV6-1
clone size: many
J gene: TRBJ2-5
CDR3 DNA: TGTGCCAGCAGACGGACACCCGACCAAGAGACCCAGTACTTC
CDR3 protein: CASRRTPDQETQYF

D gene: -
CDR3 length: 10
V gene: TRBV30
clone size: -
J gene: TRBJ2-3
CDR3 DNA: TGTGCCTGGAGCCCAGATACGCAGTATTTT
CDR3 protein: CAWSPDTQYF